The clone carrying this T cell receptor beta chain has only a few counts. MiXCR was run by TCRdb on the 5' RACE reads, yielding one entry per CDR3 protein. The table records about 350,000 distinct CDR3 sequences, 11% of them present only once. The data are from a study of T cells after yellow fever vaccination. The CDR3 covers 15 residues. Trimming took off 5 bases at V and 0 bases at J, with 10 bases between the two ends. Germline loops: CDR1 MNHEY, CDR2 SMNVEV (reference sequence). The receptor was isolated from a man aged 18 to 29 who received the YFV17D yellow fever vaccine. The sample consisted of PBMCs, taken on the day of the first yellow fever vaccination. This chain links TRBV27 with TRBJ2-2; possible D gene TRBD2, 5 bases. CDR3 coding DNA: TGTGCCAGCAGTATCTGGACTTCGAACACCGGGGAGCTGTTTTTT. It translates to CASSIWTSNTGELFF.